What follows are 32 T cell receptor beta chains derived from one specimen sequenced in a study of T cell responses to AZD1222 COVID-19 vaccine (TCRdb year 2021). The library was built by means of the immunoSEQ multiplex PCR assay. Imported from immuneACCESS, the table was reduced by TCRdb to in-frame sequences with V and J called. These copies leave out some clones; in studies compared against another copy, an unresolved V gene accounts for under half, and the cause of the remainder is not known. This sample is represented by roughly 100,000 clones; roughly 87% of them were singletons. The top ten clonotypes cover about 5% of the sample. The time point label here, explained by the study, means: baseline before first vaccination. The specimen comprised peripheral blood, sampled on day 0 of AZD1222 vaccination. Receptors were obtained from an adult in good health.

CDR3 sequence: CASGGVRESTGELFF. CDR3 sequence (DNA): TGTGCCAGCGGAGGGGTCAGGGAATCAACCGGGGAGCTGTTTTTT. V gene TRBV5-4 combines with J gene TRBJ2-2; the D gene is possibly TRBD2 (6 bases). Trimming took 7 bases from V and 5 from J, leaving 18 bases between them. CDR3 length: 15 residues. Germline V gene lookup returns CDR1 SGHNT and CDR2 YYREEE (reference sequence).

This chain links TRBV6-5 with TRBJ1-3, with D unclear. Trimming took 7 bases from V and 4 from J, leaving 14 bases between them. The CDR3 totals 14 residues. Germline lookup yields CDR1 MNHEY and CDR2 SVGAGI. CDR3 residues: CASTSSGLGNTIYF. The CDR3 DNA sequence: TGTGCCAGCACCTCCTCCGGGCTGGGAAACACCATATATTTT.

In its sample, this clone was seen once. CDR3 nucleotide sequence: TGTGCCAGCCGCTCGTTGGGAGAAGCTTTCTTT. Amino acids: CASRSLGEAFF. The chain combines TRBV27 with TRBJ1-1; D unclear. Germline values: CDR1 MNHEY, CDR2 SMNVEV (reference sequence). This CDR3 region has 11 residues. With 8 bases removed from V and 8 bases from J, the gap between germline ends came to 12 bases.

The chain links TRBV6-5 to TRBJ2-5; 7 bases are shared with TRBD1. The CDR3 is 12 amino acids. Germline CDR1 MNHEY, CDR2 SVGAGI. The J segment lost 7 bases and the V segment lost 6 bases, leaving 5 bases of the junction unmatched. The CDR3 nucleotides read TGTGCCAGCAGGAGGGACAGTCGGACCCAGTACTTC. Amino acid sequence: CASRRDSRTQYF.

The chain recombines TRBV5-4 with TRBJ1-2; TRBD1 matches at 7 bases. There are 15 residues in the CDR3. Germline CDR1 and CDR2: SGHNT and YYREEE (reference sequence). The ends lost 0 bases at V and 2 bases at J; junction bases unmatched: 4. For the CDR3, the DNA is TGTGCCAGCAGCTTGGGCCGACAGGGCAACTATGGCTACACCTTC. Protein sequence: CASSLGRQGNYGYTF.

This clone was observed a handful of times. The rearrangement uses TRBV3-1 (or the pseudogene TRBV3-2) and TRBJ2-2; D is unresolved. Trimming took 4 bases from V and 5 from J, leaving 17 bases between them. Germline CDR1 reads LGHDT; CDR2 reads YNNKEL (reference sequence). The CDR3 has 16 residues. CDR3 loop: CASSLRWRSGTGELFF. CDR3 DNA sequence: TGTGCCAGCAGCCTGAGATGGCGCTCCGGGACCGGGGAGCTGTTTTTT.

The chain links TRBV12-3 or TRBV12-4 to TRBJ2-5; possibly TRBD2 for D (6 bases). Trimming took 3 bases from V and 5 from J, leaving 10 bases between them. The CDR3 spans 13 residues. The CDR3 reads CASSFGGWETQYF. The CDR3 nucleotides read TGTGCCAGCAGTTTTGGGGGGTGGGAGACCCAGTACTTC.

The chain links TRBV11-3 to TRBJ2-6, with D perhaps TRBD1 (5 bases). Trimming pared 2 bases from V and 2 bases from J, leaving 10 bases between. Per germline, CDR1 SGHNT and CDR2 YENEEA. The CDR3 sequence is 16 residues long. The CDR3 spells CASSLSRGAGANVLTF. The CDR3 DNA reads as TGTGCCAGCAGCTTATCTAGGGGCGCTGGGGCCAACGTCCTGACTTTC.

This chain links TRBV5-1 with TRBJ1-2; D call uncertain. The CDR3 runs to 15 residues. Germline CDR1 and CDR2: SGHRS and YFSETQ. V lost 1 base and J lost 5, with 15 bases in between. CDR3 sequence reads: CASSLTTDSFYGYTF. CDR3 nucleotides: TGCGCCAGCAGCTTGACGACGGATAGCTTTTATGGCTACACCTTC.

J is TRBJ1-1 and V is TRBV19; tentatively, D is TRBD1 (5 bases). CDR1 and CDR2 from the germline V gene are LNHDA and SQIVND (reference sequence). This CDR3 comprises 13 residues. Trimming stripped 1 base from V and 7 bases from J, with 10 bases between. Here the CDR3 DNA reads TGTGCCAGTAGTATAGCCCTTCAGGGTGAAGCTTTCTTT. Translating gives CASSIALQGEAFF.

The chain recombines TRBV6-5 with TRBJ2-3, with 9 nucleotides matching TRBD2. Trimming took 2 bases from V and 3 from J; bases not matched to a gene: 3. Germline V gene sequence: CDR1 MNHEY, CDR2 SVGAGI. The CDR3 totals 15 residues. The CDR3 region is CASSYGAGGTDTQYF. CDR3 DNA sequence: TGTGCCAGCAGTTACGGCGCGGGGGGGACAGATACGCAGTATTTT.

The V and J genes are TRBV9 and TRBJ2-1; 7 positions agree with TRBD2. After removal of 0 bases from V and 8 bases from J, the junction contained 2 bases not matched to a gene. CDR1 is SGDLS and CDR2 is YYNGEE in the germline V gene. The CDR3 is 13 residues long. The CDR3 loop reads CASSVVSGDEQFF. The CDR3 DNA is TGTGCCAGCAGCGTAGTAAGCGGGGATGAGCAGTTCTTC.

The chain employs TRBV18 and TRBJ1-6; 9 bases align to TRBD1. Per the germline V gene, CDR1 is KGHSH and CDR2 is LQKENI. The trim removed 6 bases at V and 8 bases at J, leaving 5 bases unmatched. The CDR3 is made up of 14 amino acids. The CDR3 sequence is CASSRTGEDSPLHF. For the CDR3, the DNA is TGTGCCAGCTCGCGGACAGGGGAAGATTCACCCCTCCACTTT.

This clone was seen more than once but under ten times. This chain links TRBV6-6 with TRBJ2-2, with 8 bases matching TRBD1. Germline V gene sequence: CDR1 MNHNY, CDR2 SVGAGI (reference sequence). The CDR3 sequence is 16 residues long. V shed 5 bases and J 5 bases; nucleotides not matched to a gene: 10. CDR3: CASSRQGLVWTGELFF. The CDR3 coding sequence is TGTGCCAGCAGTCGACAGGGGTTGGTGTGGACCGGGGAGCTGTTTTTT.

The chain links TRBV5-8 to TRBJ2-1, with 7 bases aligning to TRBD1. Germline-derived CDR1 and CDR2 are SGHTS and YDEGEE. With V trimmed by 0 bases and J by 2 bases, 8 bases remained unmatched. This CDR3 has 17 amino acids. CDR3 in amino acids: CASSLGRPGTAYNEQFF. Here the CDR3 DNA reads TGTGCCAGCAGCTTGGGCAGGCCCGGGACAGCCTACAATGAGCAGTTCTTC.

The V call is TRBV5-5, the J call TRBJ2-7, with D possibly called TRBD1 or TRBD2 (5 bases each). The CDR3 is 14 residues long. The germline V and J ends were trimmed by 4 bases and 2 bases, with 13 bases remaining between them. From germline, CDR1 is SGHKS and CDR2 YYEKEE (reference sequence). CDR3 sequence (DNA): TGTGCCAGCAGCCTGGGGGATTCTGCCTACGAGCAGTACTTC. This encodes CASSLGDSAYEQYF.

This clone came up once. V is TRBV7-3 and J is TRBJ2-1; D gene uncertain. CDR3 length: 13 residues. Trimming took off 6 bases at V and 1 base at J, with 7 bases between the two ends. From germline, CDR1 is SGHTA and CDR2 FQGTGA. The CDR3 DNA reads TGTGCCAGCAGTTTGGGGTCCTACAATGAGCAGTTCTTC. Its protein product is CASSLGSYNEQFF.

This rearrangement joins TRBV18 to TRBJ1-3, with TRBD1 identical over 10 bases. The CDR3 extends over 17 amino acids. V shed 2 bases and J 5 bases; nucleotides not matched to a gene: 9. CDR1 and CDR2 (germline): KGHSH, LQKENI. In DNA, the CDR3 is TGTGCCAGCTCACCAAGACTGGGACAGGGGACCAGAAACACCATATATTTT. This sequence encodes CASSPRLGQGTRNTIYF.

The genes are TRBV7-9 and TRBJ1-3, with D perhaps matching TRBD1 (5 bases). Germline CDR1 and CDR2: SEHNR and FQNEAQ (reference sequence). The CDR3 length is 15 residues. With 8 bases removed from V and 0 bases from J, the gap between germline ends came to 14 bases. The chain's CDR3 is CASGQGWGSGNTIYF. CDR3 DNA sequence: TGTGCCAGCGGCCAGGGATGGGGCTCTGGAAACACCATATATTTT.

This chain links TRBV5-1 with TRBJ2-7, with D perhaps given as TRBD1 or TRBD2 (5 bases each). There are 15 residues in the CDR3. Trimming took off 4 bases at V and 4 bases at J, with 18 bases between the two ends. Germline loops: CDR1 SGHRS, CDR2 YFSETQ. The CDR3 region is CASSRLGPSVYEQYF. The CDR3 DNA sequence: TGCGCCAGCAGCCGATTGGGACCTTCGGTGTACGAGCAGTACTTC.

This clone was seen more than once but under ten times. The V and J genes are TRBV5-1 and TRBJ1-1, with 7 bases aligning to TRBD1. The germline gives CDR1 SGHRS, CDR2 YFSETQ. With 4 bases clipped from V and 1 base from J, the junction kept 7 bases outside the gene matches. The CDR3 is 15 amino acids. The CDR3 here is CASSTRTGRNTEAFF. DNA of the CDR3: TGCGCCAGCAGCACCCGGACAGGCCGGAACACTGAAGCTTTCTTT.

The gene calls are TRBV6-1 and TRBJ1-1; D possibly corresponds to TRBD1 (5 bases). The CDR3 is 14 amino acids. Trimming took off 3 bases at V and 6 bases at J, with 14 bases between the two ends. Germline assignment: CDR1 MNHNS and CDR2 SASEGT. The CDR3 DNA sequence: TGTGCCAGCAGTGACCTAGGACGGGGGGCTGAAGCTTTCTTT. The encoded protein is CASSDLGRGAEAFF.

This chain joins TRBV6-5 and TRBJ2-6; no reliable D call. This CDR3 has 15 amino acids. The V gene's germline CDR1 is MNHEY and CDR2 SVGAGI. Trimming stripped 5 bases from V and 1 base from J, with 9 bases between. For the CDR3, the DNA is TGTGCCAGCAGTATGGACCAATCTGGGGCCAACGTCCTGACTTTC. Protein product: CASSMDQSGANVLTF.

The CDR3 loop reads CASSPSTGHYGYTF. The CDR3 DNA sequence: TGTGCCAGCAGTCCAAGTACAGGGCACTATGGCTACACCTTC. The chain uses TRBV27 and TRBJ1-2; D may be TRBD1 (6 bases). From germline, CDR1 is MNHEY and CDR2 SMNVEV (reference sequence). V was trimmed by 5 bases and J by 3 bases, leaving 13 bases between them. The length of the CDR3 is 14 residues.

The chain joins TRBV11-3 to TRBJ2-2, with D maybe TRBD1 (6 bases). CDR1 and CDR2 (germline): SGHNT, YENEEA. V dropped 2 bases and J dropped 8 bases, with 12 bases sitting between them. This CDR3 region has 14 residues. CDR3 region: CASSLTRGRGELFF. CDR3 bases: TGTGCCAGCAGCTTAACCAGGGGCCGGGGGGAGCTGTTTTTT.

This clone has only one observation. V gene TRBV28 combines with J gene TRBJ2-7; D gene unclear. CDR1 MDHEN and CDR2 SYDVKM come from the germline V gene. CDR3 length: 13 residues. V was shortened by 2 bases and J by 5 bases, with 10 bases between the two germline ends. CDR3: CASSLRAPHEQYF. Here the CDR3 DNA reads TGTGCCAGCAGTTTAAGGGCCCCTCACGAGCAGTACTTC.

The rearrangement uses TRBV6-5 and TRBJ2-7; TRBD2 matches at 8 bases. This CDR3 region has 15 residues. V lost 2 bases to trimming and J lost 7 bases; unmatched junction nucleotides: 10. In germline, CDR1 is MNHEY, CDR2 SVGAGI. This chain's CDR3 is CASSYIGGAYGEQYF. Written as DNA, the CDR3 is TGTGCCAGCAGTTACATCGGGGGGGCCTACGGGGAGCAGTACTTC.

The chain uses TRBV5-4 and TRBJ2-1; no definite D call. This CDR3 has 12 amino acids. Germline-derived CDR1 and CDR2 are SGHNT and YYREEE (reference sequence). V lost 7 bases to trimming and J lost 8 bases, with 13 bases between them. The CDR3 sequence: CASWRNAHEQFF. DNA for the CDR3: TGTGCCAGCTGGCGGAACGCTCATGAGCAGTTCTTC.

The chain couples TRBV28 to TRBJ1-6, with D unclear. Trimming took off 6 bases at V and 1 base at J, with 10 bases between the two ends. The CDR3 extends over 15 amino acids. The V gene's germline CDR1 is MDHEN and CDR2 SYDVKM. CDR3 residues: CASSQRQSYNSPLHF. DNA for the CDR3: TGTGCCAGCAGCCAACGTCAGTCCTATAATTCACCCCTCCACTTT.

This chain links TRBV5-4 with TRBJ1-3; TRBD1 is a possible D gene (6 bases). V lost 0 bases and J lost 1, with 11 bases in between. This CDR3 contains 16 residues. From germline, CDR1 is SGHNT and CDR2 YYREEE (reference sequence). The CDR3 nucleotides are TGTGCCAGCAGCTTGGGAACAGGGTTTTCTGGAAACACCATATATTTT. Protein product: CASSLGTGFSGNTIYF.

The chain has TRBV11-3 and TRBJ2-1, with TRBD1 identical over 7 bases. This CDR3 spans 14 amino acids. V lost 1 base to trimming and J lost 3 bases; unmatched junction nucleotides: 0. The germline V gene has CDR1 SGHNT and CDR2 YENEEA. The CDR3 reads CASSLAGGYNEQFF. CDR3 in DNA: TGTGCCAGCAGCTTAGCAGGGGGCTACAATGAGCAGTTCTTC.

The genes are TRBV5-1 and TRBJ2-5; D remains unclear. Trimming shortened V by 1 base and J by 5 bases, and 9 bases separated the two germline ends. The CDR3 has 13 residues. Germline loops: CDR1 SGHRS, CDR2 YFSETQ. CDR3 DNA: TGCGCCAGCAGCTTGATTAGTTTTGAGACCCAGTACTTC. This encodes CASSLISFETQYF.